One and the same sample provided the 32 T cell receptor beta chains below, sequenced in a study of blood T cell repertoires in COVID-19. Sequenced by immunoSEQ multiplex PCR; TCRdb stores in-frame clones only, minus some. The data show over 150,000 clones, 70% to 90% seen once. The sequenced sample consisted of peripheral blood. The origin of the receptors is a man aged 55-75 years with COVID-19, enrolled during active disease.

This clone appeared once. The genes are TRBV4-3 and TRBJ1-5, with unresolved D. The length of the CDR3 is 15 residues. CDR1 LGHNA and CDR2 YSLEER come from the germline V gene. Trimming left V 0 bases short and J 3 bases short, with 9 bases between. The CDR3: CASSQERVNNQPQHF. CDR3 in DNA: TGCGCCAGCAGCCAAGAGCGGGTCAACAATCAGCCCCAGCATTTT.

The V and J genes are TRBV19 and TRBJ1-5, with D perhaps matching TRBD1 (5 bases). CDR3 length equals 15 residues. The germline CDR1 and CDR2 sequences are LNHDA and SQIVND (reference sequence). The germline V and J ends were trimmed by 10 bases and 0 bases, with 16 bases remaining between them. The CDR3 nucleotides are TGTGCCACGATCGCAGGGCCCTATAGCAATCAGCCCCAGCATTTT. Encoded protein: CATIAGPYSNQPQHF.

The gene calls are TRBV18 and TRBJ2-4, with TRBD1 matching over 8 bases. CDR1 is KGHSH and CDR2 is LQKENI in the germline V gene. With 3 bases clipped from V and 2 bases from J, the junction kept 3 bases outside the gene matches. The CDR3 runs to 15 residues. CDR3 loop: CASSPTGDTKNIQYF. In DNA form, the CDR3 reads TGTGCCAGCTCACCGACAGGGGATACCAAAAACATTCAGTACTTC. The full variable domain, completed using reference TRBV18 and TRBJ2-4, is NAGVMQNPRHLVRRRGQEARLRCSPMKGHSHVYWYRQLPEEGLKFMVYLQKENIIDESGMPKERFSAEFPKEGPSILRIQQVVRGDSAAYFCASSPTGDTKNIQYFGAGTRLSVL.

The chain combines TRBV30 with TRBJ1-2, with D maybe TRBD1 (6 bases). This CDR3 comprises 14 residues. Germline CDR1 and CDR2: GTSNPN and SVGIG (reference sequence). Trimming took off 4 bases at V and 1 base at J, with 13 bases between the two ends. The CDR3 reads CAWTRTDYNYGYTF. DNA of the CDR3: TGTGCCTGGACTCGGACAGACTATAACTATGGCTACACCTTC.

V usage is TRBV3-1 (or the pseudogene TRBV3-2) and J usage is TRBJ1-3, with a possible D match to TRBD1 (6 bases). Germline V CDR1 and CDR2: LGHDT, YNNKEL (reference sequence). The CDR3 extends over 15 amino acids. Trimming took 1 base from V and 1 from J, leaving 8 bases between them. CDR3 sequence: CASSQVGTSGNTIYF. The DNA of the CDR3 is TGTGCCAGCAGCCAAGTTGGGACATCTGGAAACACCATATATTTT.

This chain joins TRBV24-1 and TRBJ1-5, with D possibly matching TRBD1 (6 bases). The ends were cut back, 9 bases at V and 2 bases at J, with 16 bases in the middle. CDR1 is KGHDR, CDR2 SFDVKD, per germline. The length of the CDR3 is 15 residues. The CDR3 DNA reads as TGTGCCACCTCCCAAGGGACATTCGGCAATCAGCCCCAGCATTTT. Amino acids: CATSQGTFGNQPQHF.

The rearrangement joins TRBV28 to TRBJ2-3, with 9 nucleotides matching TRBD1. V gave up 4 bases and J gave up 3 bases; unmatched junction bases: 5. The germline V gene has CDR1 MDHEN and CDR2 SYDVKM. The CDR3 has 15 amino acids. The CDR3 protein is CASSSPGTGTDTQYF. For the CDR3, the DNA is TGTGCCAGCAGTTCTCCCGGGACAGGGACAGATACGCAGTATTTT.

V is TRBV19 and J is TRBJ2-3; D possibly corresponds to TRBD1 (6 bases). CDR1 and CDR2 from the germline V gene are LNHDA and SQIVND (reference sequence). This CDR3 has 15 residues. Trimming pared 9 bases from V and 2 bases from J, leaving 18 bases between. CDR3: CASKTRDKYTDTQYF. DNA for the CDR3: TGTGCCAGCAAAACCCGGGACAAATACACAGATACGCAGTATTTT.

This rearrangement joins TRBV27 to TRBJ1-5; TRBD1 matches 7 bases. V trimming: 3 bases; J trimming: 2 bases; junction bases outside the gene matches: 4. This CDR3 is built from 15 residues. CDR1 is MNHEY, CDR2 SMNVEV, per germline (reference sequence). The CDR3 sequence: CASSFTTGGNQPQHF. The CDR3 DNA reads as TGTGCCAGCAGTTTTACCACAGGGGGCAATCAGCCCCAGCATTTT.

V and J are TRBV7-8 and TRBJ2-5; D unresolved. The CDR3 covers 15 residues. V lost 2 bases and J lost 5, with 15 bases in between. CDR1 and CDR2 from the germline V gene are SGHVS and FQNEAQ. CDR3 sequence reads: CASSLYPDRLETQYF. The CDR3 nucleotides read TGTGCCAGCAGCTTATATCCCGATAGATTGGAGACCCAGTACTTC.

The V gene is TRBV28, the J gene TRBJ2-7, with 10 nucleotides matching TRBD1. CDR1 and CDR2 from the germline V gene are MDHEN and SYDVKM. The trim removed 4 bases at V and 3 bases at J, leaving 9 bases unmatched. The CDR3 extends over 16 amino acids. DNA for the CDR3: TGTGCCAGCAGTTCTTGGACAGGGGGTTATGGCTACGAGCAGTACTTC. Protein product: CASSSWTGGYGYEQYF.

This clone was observed once. J is TRBJ1-5 and V is TRBV24-1; 7 bases are shared with TRBD1. The CDR3 runs 17 residues. Germline V CDR1 and CDR2: KGHDR, SFDVKD. J was trimmed by 6 bases and V by 4 bases; bases with no gene match: 14. The CDR3, as DNA: TGTGCCACCAGTGACCCGGGTATCCCAGGGGGAGCTCAGCCCCAGCATTTT. Encoded protein: CATSDPGIPGGAQPQHF.

This chain's CDR3 is CSASRASPNTGELFF. In nucleotides, the CDR3 is TGCAGTGCTAGTCGGGCTAGCCCGAACACCGGGGAGCTGTTTTTT. The chain employs TRBV20-1 and TRBJ2-2, with D possibly TRBD2 on 5 matching bases. The V and J ends lost 3 bases and 0 bases respectively, with 11 bases between them. This CDR3 has 15 amino acids. From germline, CDR1 is DFQATT and CDR2 SNEGSKA (reference sequence).

This chain links TRBV6-6 with TRBJ1-1, with 9 bases lining up with TRBD1. The germline V gene has CDR1 MNHNY and CDR2 SVGAGI (reference sequence). The CDR3 runs 14 residues. The V gene end was trimmed by 4 bases and the J gene end by 7 bases; junction bases not matched to a gene: 7. The CDR3 DNA reads TGTGCCAGCAGTTTCCTACCGGGACAGGGTGAAGCTTTCTTT. This codes for CASSFLPGQGEAFF.

The gene calls are TRBV14 and TRBJ2-3; no firm D call. V lost 2 bases and J 4 bases, leaving 10 bases between the germline ends. CDR3 length equals 14 residues. Germline V gene sequence: CDR1 SGHDN, CDR2 FVKESK. CDR3 sequence reads: CASSQLVRSDTQYF. As DNA, the CDR3 is TGTGCCAGCAGCCAATTAGTCCGGTCAGATACGCAGTATTTT.

This chain connects TRBV9 to TRBJ2-2, with 14 bases matching TRBD2. Germline V lookup: CDR1 SGDLS, CDR2 YYNGEE. The V and J ends lost 4 bases and 3 bases, in that order; junction bases with no gene match: 14. The CDR3 spans 20 residues. CDR3 DNA: TGTGCCAGCAGCCCCTCCCCCAGGGGACTAGCGGGGGAGGACACCGGGGAGCTGTTTTTT. This codes for CASSPSPRGLAGEDTGELFF.

The V and J genes are TRBV6-5 and TRBJ1-5, with 7 positions matching TRBD1. This CDR3 comprises 15 residues. Unmatched junction bases numbered 11, after V lost 6 bases and J lost 6 bases. The germline V gene has CDR1 MNHEY and CDR2 SVGAGI. CDR3 sequence reads: CASSKTRQGGQPQHF. The DNA for the CDR3 is TGTGCCAGCAGCAAAACCCGACAGGGTGGTCAGCCCCAGCATTTT.

The chain carries TRBV19 and TRBJ2-7, with 8 bases identical to TRBD1. Unmatched junction bases numbered 9, after V lost 3 bases and J lost 5 bases. The CDR3 runs 15 residues. CDR1 is LNHDA and CDR2 is SQIVND in the germline V gene (reference sequence). The chain's CDR3 is CASSIGQGSRDEQYF. Written as DNA, the CDR3 is TGTGCCAGTAGTATCGGACAGGGCTCTAGAGACGAGCAGTACTTC.

A remark on this clone: Additional DNA sequences in this sample encode the identical CDR3. The gene calls are TRBV7-9 and TRBJ1-5; possible D gene TRBD1, 6 bases. Germline V CDR1 and CDR2: SEHNR, FQNEAQ (reference sequence). Trimming shortened V by 0 bases and J by 7 bases, and 13 bases separated the two germline ends. CDR3 length: 15 residues. The CDR3 DNA sequence: TGTGCCAGCAGCTTAGCGGGTGCGGGGGGCCAGCCCCAGCATTTT. It is translated as CASSLAGAGGQPQHF.

The chain carries TRBV24-1 and TRBJ2-7; tentatively, D is TRBD1 (6 bases). Trimming stripped 9 bases from V and 3 bases from J, with 14 bases between. CDR1 KGHDR and CDR2 SFDVKD come from the germline V gene. The CDR3 extends over 13 amino acids. The DNA for the CDR3 is TGTGCCACCCGTCCTACAGGGAGCTACGAGCAGTACTTC. Protein product: CATRPTGSYEQYF.

This chain joins TRBV7-9 and TRBJ2-5; maybe TRBD1 (5 bases). Germline values: CDR1 SEHNR, CDR2 FQNEAQ (reference sequence). The CDR3 has 14 residues. Trimming removed 3 bases from V and 3 bases from J, with 11 bases in between. The CDR3 region has the DNA TGTGCCAGCAGCTTTTATCAGGGCGAAGAGACCCAGTACTTC. This translates into CASSFYQGEETQYF.

The J gene is TRBJ1-4, the V gene TRBV6-1, with 8 bases that match TRBD1. This CDR3 is 14 amino acids long. V lost 2 bases and J lost 8; bases outside the gene matches: 4. Germline V lookup: CDR1 MNHNS, CDR2 SASEGT. The CDR3 protein is CASSEQGASEKLFF. CDR3 in DNA: TGTGCCAGCAGTGAACAGGGGGCCTCGGAAAAACTGTTTTTT.

V gene TRBV29-1 combines with J gene TRBJ2-1; 8 bases agree with TRBD2. V was pared by 4 bases and J by 5 bases, with 4 bases of the junction left unmatched. CDR1 is SQVTM and CDR2 is ANQGSEA in the germline V gene. The CDR3 extends over 13 amino acids. The CDR3 reads CSVGGLDHNEQFF. CDR3 sequence (DNA): TGCAGCGTTGGGGGACTAGACCACAATGAGCAGTTCTTC.

The rearrangement links TRBV6-2 or TRBV6-3 to TRBJ1-1; no definite D call. CDR1 MNHEY and CDR2 SVGEGT come from the germline V gene. CDR3 size: 12 residues. V was trimmed by 4 bases and J by 10 bases, leaving 13 bases between them. The CDR3 DNA sequence: TGTGCCAGCAGTTCCCCCTTAGGAGGAGCTTTCTTT. It is translated as CASSSPLGGAFF.

This clone has a single count. V is TRBV7-2 and J is TRBJ1-4; 7 nucleotides agree with TRBD1. The CDR3 is 16 amino acids. Trimming took 0 bases from V and 7 from J; bases not matched to a gene: 8. Germline CDR1 SGHTA, CDR2 FQGNSA. CDR3 amino acids: CASSLAPGQRTEKLFF. As DNA, the CDR3 is TGTGCCAGCAGCTTAGCGCCGGGACAGAGAACTGAAAAACTGTTTTTT.

Details on this clone: Other nucleotide sequences from this sample produce the same CDR3. V is TRBV24-1 and J is TRBJ2-3; 7 nucleotides agree with TRBD1. The CDR3 has 15 residues. The germline gives CDR1 KGHDR, CDR2 SFDVKD. The J segment lost 0 bases and the V segment lost 5 bases, leaving 4 bases of the junction unmatched. The CDR3 bases are TGTGCCACCAGTGTGTGGACAGGTAGCACAGATACGCAGTATTTT. It translates to CATSVWTGSTDTQYF.

The V call is TRBV29-1, the J call TRBJ2-5; a weak D match, TRBD1 (7 bases). V was clipped by 4 bases and J by 5 bases, with 17 bases between them. CDR1 is SQVTM and CDR2 is ANQGSEA in the germline V gene. This CDR3 is built from 14 residues. The CDR3 nucleotides are TGCAGCGTTGGCCCGACAGGGACTCGGGAGACCCAGTACTTC. It encodes CSVGPTGTRETQYF.

The chain employs TRBV6-5 and TRBJ2-1; maybe TRBD1 (6 bases). The germline V gene has CDR1 MNHEY and CDR2 SVGAGI. The CDR3 covers 16 residues. V lost 4 bases, J lost 0 bases, and 13 bases lay in between. The CDR3 is CASSFHGQNSYNEQFF. CDR3 nucleotides: TGTGCCAGCAGTTTCCATGGACAGAACTCCTACAATGAGCAGTTCTTC.

The chain is built from TRBV19 and TRBJ1-1; D is perhaps TRBD1 (5 bases). V lost 5 bases and J lost 0, with 13 bases in between. The CDR3 is made up of 15 amino acids. The germline V gene encodes CDR1 LNHDA and CDR2 SQIVND (reference sequence). The CDR3: CASSPLDRMNTEAFF. CDR3 bases: TGTGCCAGTAGTCCCTTAGACAGAATGAACACTGAAGCTTTCTTT.

The chain combines TRBV7-3 with TRBJ2-1, with 14 bases fitting TRBD2. The CDR3 has 18 residues. The V segment lost 5 bases and the J segment 5 bases; nucleotides outside the gene matches: 11. Germline CDR1 SGHTA, CDR2 FQGTGA. CDR3 region: CASSPKGLAGAHHNEQFF. For the CDR3, the DNA is TGTGCCAGCAGCCCGAAGGGACTAGCGGGGGCCCATCACAATGAGCAGTTCTTC.

This clone occurred once. The chain combines TRBV27 with TRBJ1-1; D call uncertain. V dropped 3 bases and J dropped 0 bases, with 11 bases sitting between them. This CDR3 is 15 amino acids long. Germline V gene data show CDR1 as MNHEY and CDR2 as SMNVEV (reference sequence). The CDR3, as DNA: TGTGCCAGCAGTTTGCGGGGTTGGGTGAACACTGAAGCTTTCTTT. Amino acids: CASSLRGWVNTEAFF.

This sequence joins TRBV28 and TRBJ1-2; 7 bases agree with TRBD1. V was clipped by 3 bases and J by 8 bases; unmatched bases: 15. CDR3 length: 16 amino acids. The germline gives CDR1 MDHEN, CDR2 SYDVKM. The CDR3 region has the DNA TGTGCCAGCAGTTTGTTAGGGACAGCAACCCTCCCAGGCTACACCTTC. Its protein product is CASSLLGTATLPGYTF.